The 18 T cell receptor beta chains reported below all come from one sample, sequenced in a study of T cells expressing NK-cell markers. No DNA is given; TCRdb re-called the 5' RACE reads and lists each CDR3 protein once. This sample contains roughly 390,000 distinct CDR3 sequences. Sequences were obtained from blood T cells: a sorted CD56 or NKG2C T cell subset, CD4+ or CD8+ T cells, or bulk PBMC T cells (not recorded which). The receptor source for this set is a woman in her forties or fifties in good health.

The chain uses TRBV12-3 or TRBV12-4 and TRBJ2-2; without DNA, the TCRdb call of TRBD2 cannot be checked. The CDR3 is 17 residues long. CDR3 amino acids: CASSQTPDSRWTGELFF.

This sequence joins TRBV12-3 or TRBV12-4 and TRBJ2-1; without DNA, the TCRdb call of TRBD1 cannot be checked. This CDR3 is 17 amino acids long. The CDR3 reads CASSLGSATPFYNEQFF.

V and J are TRBV3-1 and TRBJ2-1; TCRdb names TRBD2, which stays unverified in the absence of DNA. Looked up from germline, CDR1 is LGHDT and CDR2 is YNNKEL (reference sequence). This CDR3 region has 15 residues. The CDR3 sequence: CASRGGLAGVYEQFF.

The V gene is TRBV20-1, the J gene TRBJ1-4; without DNA, the TCRdb call of TRBD1 cannot be checked. The germline V gene encodes CDR1 DFQATT and CDR2 SNEGSKA (reference sequence). The CDR3 extends over 14 amino acids. This CDR3 reads CSAGRQPINEKLFF.

The rearrangement links TRBV2 to TRBJ1-2; checking the TCRdb D call of TRBD1 is not possible without DNA. Germline CDR1 reads SNHLY; CDR2 reads FYNNEI. This CDR3 spans 12 amino acids. The CDR3 reads CASSPGGRGYTF.

The chain couples TRBV2 to TRBJ2-1; TCRdb gives TRBD2 as the D gene, but with no DNA this cannot be confirmed. Germline V gene data show CDR1 as SNHLY and CDR2 as FYNNEI. The CDR3 runs 14 residues. The CDR3 spells CASQLAAYYNEQFF.

The chain links TRBV11-2 to TRBJ2-6. The CDR3 runs 18 residues. CDR1 SGHAT and CDR2 FQNNGV come from the germline V gene. The CDR3 loop is CASSPIPDPNSGANVLTF.

The rearrangement links TRBV27 to TRBJ1-3. CDR1 is MNHEY and CDR2 is SMNVEV in the germline V gene (reference sequence). The CDR3 loop spans 11 amino acids. CDR3 residues: CASSFGNTIYF.

The rearrangement uses TRBV6-5 and TRBJ2-5; TCRdb calls TRBD1, which cannot be checked without DNA. CDR1 and CDR2 (germline): MNHEY, SVGAGI. The CDR3 covers 15 residues. This chain's CDR3 is CASSYHGTLQETQYF.

The rearrangement joins TRBV11-1 to TRBJ1-1; TCRdb's D call, TRBD1, is unchecked because there is no DNA. Germline V gene data show CDR1 as SGHAT and CDR2 as FQDESV (reference sequence). The CDR3 is 14 residues long. CDR3: CASSFQGAGGEAFF.

CDR3 protein: CSATRPTSYNEQFF. The rearrangement joins TRBV20-1 to TRBJ2-1. The CDR3 totals 14 residues. CDR1 DFQATT and CDR2 SNEGSKA come from the germline V gene (reference sequence).

The CDR3: CASSLGLAGGTDTQYF. The chain has TRBV5-1 and TRBJ2-3; no DNA is available, so the TRBD2 call from TCRdb remains unchecked. Germline V lookup: CDR1 SGHRS, CDR2 YFSETQ. This CDR3 comprises 16 residues.

This chain connects TRBV29-1 to TRBJ2-5. Germline lookup yields CDR1 SQVTM and CDR2 ANQGSEA. CDR3 size: 11 residues. This CDR3 reads CSVEPGETQYF.

This chain links TRBV20-1 with TRBJ1-5; TCRdb indicates TRBD1, and absent DNA this call remains unverified. This CDR3 is 15 amino acids long. Germline CDR1 is DFQATT and CDR2 is SNEGSKA (reference sequence). CDR3 sequence: CSVLPGQGSNQPQHF.

The V call is TRBV27, the J call TRBJ2-1; TCRdb's D gene call, TRBD1, goes unchecked for lack of DNA. The CDR3 covers 12 residues. Per germline, CDR1 MNHEY and CDR2 SMNVEV (reference sequence). CDR3 loop: CASGTGGREQFF.

CDR3: CASSSVLFRELFF. The rearrangement uses TRBV7-2 and TRBJ2-2. The CDR3 extends over 13 amino acids. CDR1 and CDR2 (germline): SGHTA, FQGNSA.

V gene TRBV9 combines with J gene TRBJ2-3. This CDR3 comprises 12 residues. From germline, CDR1 is SGDLS and CDR2 YYNGEE. CDR3 in amino acids: CASSSQADTQYF.

The genes are TRBV11-2 and TRBJ2-7; TCRdb reports TRBD2, a call that lacks DNA to check it against. CDR1 is SGHAT, CDR2 FQNNGV, per germline. The CDR3 extends over 13 amino acids. The CDR3 spells CASSFSGLFEQYF.